This TCR beta chain was captured by sequencing in a study of Graves' ophthalmopathy and Graves' hyperthyroidism. The CDR3 is made up of 14 amino acids. Germline V gene lookup returns CDR1 DFQATT and CDR2 SNEGSKA (reference sequence). V lost 1 base and J lost 3, with 10 bases in between. Amplified TCR beta CDR3 regions were obtained using RNA transcripts as template. HTBI primers were employed in first-round RT-PCR, then a second-round multiplex PCR followed. TCRdb fed the multiplex PCR reads into MiXCR, producing one record per CDR3 protein. The sample carries 500,000 to 700,000 distinct CDR3 sequences, about 20% recorded once. Someone took the PBMCs out of approximately 9 ml of fresh peripheral blood.

This clonotype was sampled from a woman aged 18-29 years with stable Graves' hyperthyroidism. Some clones in this sample may be carry-over from other donors' samples. V usage is TRBV20-1 and J usage is TRBJ1-5; D gene unclear. The sequencing sample was made of peripheral blood. Here the CDR3 reads CSARVGRPNQPQHF. CDR3 nucleotide sequence: TGCAGTGCTAGAGTCGGCAGACCCAATCAGCCCCAGCATTTT.